This TCR beta chain was sequenced in a study of T cell responses to AZD1222 COVID-19 vaccine. Clones were read by immunoSEQ multiplex PCR, and TCRdb kept only the in-frame ones, dropping some. The sample lists about 73,000 clones, roughly nine tenths occurring once. Trimming took off 2 bases at V and 9 bases at J, with 7 bases between the two ends. This CDR3 comprises 11 residues. The V gene is TRBV12-3 or TRBV12-4, the J gene TRBJ1-1; no clear D. The clonotype comes from an adult who received the AZD1222 COVID-19 vaccine. This sample comprised peripheral blood, obtained 28 days after the second AZD1222 dose. The CDR3 bases are TGTGCCAGCAGTTTACTCAATCAAGCTTTCTTT. Translation gives CASSLLNQAFF.